The clone carrying this T cell receptor beta chain showed up just a few times. The antigen is undetermined. Each diagnosis was determined on the basis of clinical symptoms, serum thyroxine, TRAb, thyroid ultrasound and orbital computed tomography. This specimen comes from a study of Graves' ophthalmopathy and Graves' hyperthyroidism. Study information: The collection of peripheral blood took place at initial diagnosis, before any treatment.

Investigators amplified TCR beta CDR3 regions from RNA transcripts. HTBI primers were used in a first-round RT-PCR, which preceded a second-round multiplex PCR. TCRdb reprocessed the multiplex PCR reads via MiXCR and lists one record per CDR3 protein. The sample yields some 520,000 distinct CDR3 sequences, about 15% seen once. Trimming shortened V by 5 bases and J by 6 bases, and 14 bases separated the two germline ends. Germline assignment: CDR1 SEHNR and CDR2 FQNEAQ (reference sequence). This CDR3 is 14 amino acids long. Points from the study as a whole: Distinction of ophthalmopathy from stable hyperthyroidism by a 13-signature model reached almost 90% sensitivity and just under 84% specificity. A majority of expanded thyroid clonotypes exceeding 0.001 frequency were likewise present in blood.

This TCR was recovered from a woman aged 25 to 39 with Graves' ophthalmopathy. The gene calls are TRBV7-9 and TRBJ1-3, with D maybe TRBD1 (5 bases). The sequencing input was blood. CDR3 loop: CASSNRDPPNTIYF. CDR3 in DNA: TGTGCCAGCAGCAACCGGGACCCCCCAAACACCATATATTTT.